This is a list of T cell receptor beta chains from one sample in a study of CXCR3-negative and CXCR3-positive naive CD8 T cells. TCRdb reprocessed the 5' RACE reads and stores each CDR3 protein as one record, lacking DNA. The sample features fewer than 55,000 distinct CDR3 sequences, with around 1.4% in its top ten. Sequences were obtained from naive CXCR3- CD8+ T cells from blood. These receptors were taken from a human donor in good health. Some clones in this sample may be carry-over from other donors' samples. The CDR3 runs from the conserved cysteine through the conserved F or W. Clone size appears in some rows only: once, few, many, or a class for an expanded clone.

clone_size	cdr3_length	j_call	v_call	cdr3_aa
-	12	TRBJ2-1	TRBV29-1	CSLRGSYNEQFF
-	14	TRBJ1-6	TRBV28	CASSLQGADSPLHF
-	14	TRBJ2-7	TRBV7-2	CASSLASGVDEQYF
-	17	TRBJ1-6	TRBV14	CASSQDGVTGAYSPLHF
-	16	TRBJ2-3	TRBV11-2	CASSRTSGRYTDTQYF
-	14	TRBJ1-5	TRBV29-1	CSVPPGRDHQPQHF
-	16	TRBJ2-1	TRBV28	CASMPETEITYNEQFF
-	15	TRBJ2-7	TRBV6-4	CASSDSGGAGDEQYF
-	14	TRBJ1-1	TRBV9	CASSPLGGNTEAFF
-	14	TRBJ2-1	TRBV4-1	CASSQVGTHNEQFF
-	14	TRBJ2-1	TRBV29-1	CSAGQGSSYNEQFF
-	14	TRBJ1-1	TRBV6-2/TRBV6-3	CASSYSTGGAEAFF
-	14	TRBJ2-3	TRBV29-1	CSAWTSGGGDTQYF
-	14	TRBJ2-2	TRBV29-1	CSAGRQGNTGELFF
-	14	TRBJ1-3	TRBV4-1	CASSQGPGEYTIYF
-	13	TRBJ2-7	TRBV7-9	CASSIGPTYEQYF
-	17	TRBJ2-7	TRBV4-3	CASSQVIAGDSTYEQYF
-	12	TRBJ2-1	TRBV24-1	CATSTTDNEQFF
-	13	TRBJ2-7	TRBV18	CASSPPAGTEQYF
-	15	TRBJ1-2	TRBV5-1	CASSETTGGDYGYTF
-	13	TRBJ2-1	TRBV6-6	CASSYRTVDEQFF
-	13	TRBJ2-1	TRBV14	CASSQEGLVKQFF
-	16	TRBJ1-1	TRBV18	CASLTTPPGVNTEAFF
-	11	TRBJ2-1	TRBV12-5	CASVGGNEQFF
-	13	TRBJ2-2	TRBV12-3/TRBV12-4	CASSFSSSGELFF
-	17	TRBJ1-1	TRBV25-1	CASSAVGGVSWDTEAFF
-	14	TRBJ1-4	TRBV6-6	CASSHRGMNEKLFF
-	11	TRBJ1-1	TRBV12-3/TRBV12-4	CASNRVTEAFF
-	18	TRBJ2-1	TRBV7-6	CASSPAGGPLSSYNEQFF
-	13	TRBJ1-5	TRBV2	CASSDRDYQPQHF
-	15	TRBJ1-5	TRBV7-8	CASSLGGGVGQPQHF
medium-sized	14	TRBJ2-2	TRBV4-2	CASSQVGVVGELFF
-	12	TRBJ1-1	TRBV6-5	CASSYLGVEAFF
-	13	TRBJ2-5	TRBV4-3	CASSQDAGGTQYF
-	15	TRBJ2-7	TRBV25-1	CASSESGTWADEQYF
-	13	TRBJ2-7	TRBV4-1	CASSQDTTYEQYF
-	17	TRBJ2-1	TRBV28	CASSLGGASGTYNEQFF
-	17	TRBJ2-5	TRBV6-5	CASSYSVAAGHQETQYF
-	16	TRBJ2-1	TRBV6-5	CASSYATALRHNEQFF
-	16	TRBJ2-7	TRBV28	CASRSIRTGGMYEQYF
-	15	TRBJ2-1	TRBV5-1	CASSTSGGTYNEQFF
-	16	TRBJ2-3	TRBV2	CASPAPSGDSTDTQYF
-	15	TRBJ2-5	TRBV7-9	CASSPIGRARETQYF